This TCR beta chain comes out of a study of Tregs in tolerant kidney transplant recipients (dated by TCRdb to 2018 to 2020). Background for the entire study: The transplants used related donors along with nonmyeloablative bone marrow transplantation, and in the human trials mixed chimerism was transient. The study applied TCRbeta sequencing to find donor-specific regulatory T cells before combined kidney and bone marrow transplantation and then followed those same cells after transplant. Study-wide conclusions, independent of this receptor: The most biologically relevant and donor-specific TCRbeta repertoire appeared to be identified by expanding Tregs with activated donor B cells. For some patients the PCR primers changed over time, which made it impossible to compare the samples from those patients at the nucleotide level. In tolerant patients, donor-specific Tregs expanded more than Tregs overall, which suggests antigen-driven rather than nonspecific expansion. Biological reproducibility was not directly addressed, though technical replication error appeared minimal. The study was constrained by small patient numbers, and validation of the findings is required in larger populations and under other immunosuppression protocols.

From the germline V gene, CDR1 is SGHRS and CDR2 is YFSETQ. The CDR3 sequence holds 17 residues, the cysteine and phenylalanine included. CDR3 DNA is the only sequence kept; it has 51 bases, read in frame from the first base. V has 0 bases trimmed and J has 5 bases trimmed; junction bases matching no gene number 11. A remark on this clone: Its antigen is still unknown. Per-nucleotide qualities are absent, and no much larger clonotype sits a single base away.

Genomic DNA was extracted from sorted cells with the QIAGEN DNeasy Blood and Tissue Kit for TCRbeta CDR3 sequencing. High-throughput TCRbeta CDR3 sequencing, which included PCR amplification with bias correction and internal controls, was done commercially through immunoSEQ. Per the original workflow: Unique productive TCRbeta sequences were defined by CDR3 nucleotide sequence where primers matched, and otherwise by CDR3 amino acid sequence together with Vbeta and Jbeta genes. To correct for sorting error, sequences found in more than one sorted population at a frequency ratio of 2:1 or less were discarded, and the remaining shared sequences were assigned to the population with the higher frequency. Sequences were defined as donor-reactive when expanded at least 5-fold in CFSE-low cells versus unstimulated cells and present at a frequency of at least 0.01% in CFSE-low cells. Repertoire divergence was quantified by Jensen-Shannon divergence using the top 100 TCRbeta sequences ranked by frequency. When a sample had multiple sequencing runs, each run was corrected for sorting error separately and the runs were then pooled. This is the immuneACCESS table as TCRdb keeps it, with only in-frame sequences that have V and J called. A part of the clones is gone; compared with another copy, unresolved V genes explain less than half, and the rest is unexplained. The DNA was the basis for D and trimming; V, J and clone size are from that table. For this sample the table gives some 66,000 clones, of which 80% to 95% were detected only once. Together, the top ten hold approximately 10% of the sample.

Read against the paper, the sample's time point label means: blood sample drawn before combined kidney and bone marrow transplant. Unstimulated Tregs (CD4+CD25+CD127-), CD4+ non-Tregs (CD4+CD25-), CD4 and CD8 cells were FACS-sorted from thawed PBMCs. The patients were a few recipients of combined kidney and bone marrow transplants from the ITN036ST trial, and samples were available only for these trial subjects. Healthy control blood was separated into PBMCs by Ficoll density gradient and cryopreserved, and patient PBMCs were collected both before and after transplant. The sequenced sample was CD8+ T cells from blood, obtained before the transplant. The sequence came from a human donor who received a combined kidney and bone marrow transplant. The V gene is TRBV5-1 and the J gene is TRBJ2-1; TRBD2 lines up with 7 middle nucleotides. Here the CDR3 is given as CASSLVTGLTSHNEQFF. The bases are TGCGCCAGCAGCTTGGTAACGGGACTAACGTCCCACAATGAGCAGTTCTTC.